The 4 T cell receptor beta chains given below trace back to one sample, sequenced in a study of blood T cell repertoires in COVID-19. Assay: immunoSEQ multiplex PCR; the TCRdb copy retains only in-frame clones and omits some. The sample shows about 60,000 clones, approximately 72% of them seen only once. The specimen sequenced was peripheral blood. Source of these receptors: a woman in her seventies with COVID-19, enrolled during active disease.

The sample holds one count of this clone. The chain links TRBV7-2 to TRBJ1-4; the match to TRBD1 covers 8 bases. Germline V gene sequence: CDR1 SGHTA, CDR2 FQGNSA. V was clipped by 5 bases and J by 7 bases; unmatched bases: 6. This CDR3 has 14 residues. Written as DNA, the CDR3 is TGTGCCAGCAGCCCCCCAGGGGGCGGTGAAAAACTGTTTTTT. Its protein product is CASSPPGGGEKLFF. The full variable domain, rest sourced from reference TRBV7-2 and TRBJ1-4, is GAGVSQSPSNKVTEKGKDVELRCDPISGHTALYWYRQSLGQGLEFLIYFQGNSAPDKSGLPSDRFSAERTGGSVSTLTIQRTQQEDSAVYLCASSPPGGGEKLFFGSGTQLSVL.

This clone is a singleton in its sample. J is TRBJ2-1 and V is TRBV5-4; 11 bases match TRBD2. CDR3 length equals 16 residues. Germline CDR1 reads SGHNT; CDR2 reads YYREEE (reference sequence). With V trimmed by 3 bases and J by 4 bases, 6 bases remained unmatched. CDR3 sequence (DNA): TGTGCCAGCAGCTCGAGGACTAGCGGGCATTACAATGAGCAGTTCTTC. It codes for CASSSRTSGHYNEQFF.

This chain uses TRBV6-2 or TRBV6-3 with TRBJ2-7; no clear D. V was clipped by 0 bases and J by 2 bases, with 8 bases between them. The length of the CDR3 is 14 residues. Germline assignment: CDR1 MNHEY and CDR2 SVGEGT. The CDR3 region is CASSYSVQAYEQYV. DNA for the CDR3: TGTGCCAGCAGTTACTCGGTCCAGGCCTACGAGCAGTACGTC.

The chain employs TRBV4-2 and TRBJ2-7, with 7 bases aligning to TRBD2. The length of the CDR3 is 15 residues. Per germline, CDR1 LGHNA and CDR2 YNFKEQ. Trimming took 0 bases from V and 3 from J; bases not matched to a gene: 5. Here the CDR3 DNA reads TGTGCCAGCAGCCAAGACTCTAGCGGCCTCTACGAGCAGTACGTC. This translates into CASSQDSSGLYEQYV.